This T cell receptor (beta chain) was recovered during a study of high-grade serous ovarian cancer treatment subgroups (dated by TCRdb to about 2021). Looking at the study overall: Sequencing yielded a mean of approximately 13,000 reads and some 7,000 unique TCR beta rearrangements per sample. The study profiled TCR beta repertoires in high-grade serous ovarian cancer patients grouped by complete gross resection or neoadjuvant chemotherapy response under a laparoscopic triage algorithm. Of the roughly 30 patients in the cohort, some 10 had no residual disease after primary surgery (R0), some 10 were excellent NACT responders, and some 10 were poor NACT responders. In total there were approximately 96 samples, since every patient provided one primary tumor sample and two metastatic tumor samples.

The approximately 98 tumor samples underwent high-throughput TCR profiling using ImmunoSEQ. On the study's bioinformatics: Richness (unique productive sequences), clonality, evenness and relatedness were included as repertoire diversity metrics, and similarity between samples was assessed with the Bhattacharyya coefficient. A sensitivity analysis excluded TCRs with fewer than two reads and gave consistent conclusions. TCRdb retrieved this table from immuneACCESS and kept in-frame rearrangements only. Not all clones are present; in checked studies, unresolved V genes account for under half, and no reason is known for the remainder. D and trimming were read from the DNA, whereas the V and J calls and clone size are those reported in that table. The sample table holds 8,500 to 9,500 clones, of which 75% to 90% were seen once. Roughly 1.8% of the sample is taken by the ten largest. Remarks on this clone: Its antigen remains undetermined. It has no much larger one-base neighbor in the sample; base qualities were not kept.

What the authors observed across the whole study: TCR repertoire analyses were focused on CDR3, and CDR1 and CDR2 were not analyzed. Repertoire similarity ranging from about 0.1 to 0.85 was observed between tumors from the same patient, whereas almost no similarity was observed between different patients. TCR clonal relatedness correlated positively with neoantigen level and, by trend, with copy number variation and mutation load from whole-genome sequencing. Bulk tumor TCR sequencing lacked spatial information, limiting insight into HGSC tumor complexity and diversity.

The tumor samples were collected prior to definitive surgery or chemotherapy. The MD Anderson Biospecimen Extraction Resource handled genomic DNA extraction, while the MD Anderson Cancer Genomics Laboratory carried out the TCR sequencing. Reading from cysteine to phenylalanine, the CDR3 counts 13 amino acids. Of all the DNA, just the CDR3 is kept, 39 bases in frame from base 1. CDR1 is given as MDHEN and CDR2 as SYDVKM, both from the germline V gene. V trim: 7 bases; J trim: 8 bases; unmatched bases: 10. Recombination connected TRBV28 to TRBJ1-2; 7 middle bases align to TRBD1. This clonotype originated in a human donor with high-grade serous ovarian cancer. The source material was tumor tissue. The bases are TGTGCCAGCAACAACAGACAGGGTAGCGGCTACACCTTC. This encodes CASNNRQGSGYTF.